Sequencing of this TCR beta chain was carried out in a study of shared clonotypes between healthy human individuals. Clones were sequenced by immunoSEQ multiplex PCR, and TCRdb holds only the in-frame ones, with some missing. The table records roughly 2.5 million clones, just over 90% of them present only once. The clonotype originates from a man younger than 30 in good health. Specimen: naive CD4+ T cells sorted from blood. The subset here: CD45RA+ positively selected.

This chain's CDR3 is CAWSAKTGGAGMNTEAFF. CDR3 sequence (DNA): TGTGCCTGGAGTGCCAAGACAGGGGGCGCAGGTATGAACACTGAAGCTTTCTTT. The J gene is TRBJ1-1, the V gene TRBV30; 10 nucleotides align to TRBD1. CDR1 is GTSNPN, CDR2 SVGIG, per germline (reference sequence). The CDR3 is 18 amino acids. Unmatched junction bases numbered 11, after V lost 1 base and J lost 0 bases.